Presented here are 30 T cell receptor beta chains from one specimen sequenced in a study of T cells in Graves' hyperthyroidism and ophthalmopathy. The CDR3 regions of TCR beta were amplified from RNA transcripts. Researchers ran a first-round RT-PCR on the TCR CDR3 using the HTBI primer set. TCRdb re-called the multiplex PCR reads with MiXCR, one entry per CDR3 protein. The table records 660,000 or so distinct CDR3 sequences, 40% to 55% of them present only once. Sequencing input: peripheral blood or thyroid tissue (not recorded which). The receptors shown here come from an adult man with Graves' disease, either hyperthyroidism or ophthalmopathy (not recorded which).

The chain has TRBV7-9 and TRBJ2-5, with 14 positions matching TRBD2. Germline V CDR1 and CDR2: SEHNR, FQNEAQ (reference sequence). This CDR3 region has 16 residues. V trimming: 4 bases; J trimming: 5 bases; junction bases outside the gene matches: 6. The CDR3 nucleotides read TGTGCCAGCAGCTCATACGGGACTAGCGGGAGTGAGACCCAGTACTTC. Its translation: CASSSYGTSGSETQYF.

DNA for the CDR3: TGTGCCAGCAGTATACGGTACGAGCAGTACTTC. Translating gives CASSIRYEQYF. The rearrangement links TRBV12-3 or TRBV12-4 to TRBJ2-7; D gene uncertain. Between the trimmed V and J ends, which lost 5 bases and 4 bases, there was a span of 6 bases. The CDR3 extends over 11 amino acids.

This clonotype occurred a few times. This sequence joins TRBV7-2 and TRBJ1-6; 8 positions agree with TRBD1. With 6 bases clipped from V and 6 bases from J, the junction kept 7 bases outside the gene matches. This CDR3 has 15 residues. Germline V gene sequence: CDR1 SGHTA, CDR2 FQGNSA. The CDR3 DNA follows: TGTGCCAGCAGTTCCCGGGACAGGACTAATTCACCCCTCCACTTT. Amino acids: CASSSRDRTNSPLHF.

The J gene is TRBJ1-5, the V gene TRBV10-3; possibly TRBD1 for D (5 bases). In germline, CDR1 is ENHRY, CDR2 SYGVKD. This CDR3 has 17 amino acids. V was cut by 3 bases and J by 3 bases, with 18 bases left in between. The CDR3 sequence is CAISDAAGLMINQPQHF. For the CDR3, the DNA is TGTGCCATCAGTGACGCGGCAGGGCTCATGATCAATCAGCCCCAGCATTTT.

This clonotype has only one observation. The chain is built from TRBV29-1 and TRBJ1-5; 7 bases line up with TRBD1. CDR3 length equals 12 residues. V trimming: 8 bases; J trimming: 8 bases; junction bases outside the gene matches: 9. Germline loops: CDR1 SQVTM, CDR2 ANQGSEA. The CDR3 nucleotides read TGCAGCCAAACCGGACAGGCGGAGCCCCAGCATTTT. Residues: CSQTGQAEPQHF. The full variable domain, completed using reference TRBV29-1 and TRBJ1-5, is SAVISQKPSRDICQRGTSLTIQCQVDSQVTMMFWYRQQPGQSLTLIATANQGSEATYESGFVIDKFPISRPNLTFSTLTVSNMSPEDSSIYLCSQTGQAEPQHFGDGTRLSIL.

V is TRBV7-2 and J is TRBJ2-5; maybe TRBD2 (6 bases). Trimming took off 2 bases at V and 7 bases at J, with 14 bases between the two ends. The CDR3 totals 14 residues. Germline assignment: CDR1 SGHTA and CDR2 FQGNSA. The chain's CDR3 is CASSLMGTGGTQYF. Here the CDR3 DNA reads TGTGCCAGCAGCTTAATGGGGACCGGGGGGACCCAGTACTTC.

About this clonotype itself: A read error may be the cause here, since a much bigger clone is one base away. This chain uses TRBV7-6 with TRBJ2-5, with TRBD2 matching over 14 bases. This CDR3 region has 14 residues. Germline V gene data show CDR1 as SGHVS and CDR2 as FNYEAQ. As DNA, the CDR3 is TGTGCCGGCAGCGGACTAGCGGGGGGAGAGACCCAGTACTTC. It yields the protein CAGSGLAGGETQYF.

There are a few counts of this clonotype. The V gene is TRBV20-1, the J gene TRBJ1-4; D unresolved. This CDR3 spans 14 amino acids. The V gene lost 0 bases and the J gene lost 8 bases, with 13 bases spanning the gap. Germline V CDR1 and CDR2: DFQATT, SNEGSKA (reference sequence). The CDR3 reads CSARDFQGGEKLFF. CDR3 sequence (DNA): TGCAGTGCTAGAGATTTCCAAGGAGGGGAAAAACTGTTTTTT.

This clonotype has only one observation. The chain recombines TRBV25-1 with TRBJ1-1; no clear D gene. Trimming removed 7 bases from V and 5 bases from J, with 17 bases in between. CDR1 is MGHDK, CDR2 SYGVNS, per germline. This CDR3 has 14 residues. In DNA, the CDR3 is TGTGCCAGCACAAGACTGATCGCGGGGACTGAAGCTTTCTTT. Translation gives CASTRLIAGTEAFF.

The chain carries TRBV6-5 and TRBJ1-4; D unclear. CDR3 length: 15 residues. V was pared by 10 bases and J by 9 bases, with 24 bases between. Looked up from germline, CDR1 is MNHEY and CDR2 is SVGAGI. CDR3 protein: CATSVGNLAGKKLFF. The CDR3 DNA reads TGTGCCACCTCCGTAGGGAACTTGGCTGGGAAAAAACTGTTTTTT.

The genes are TRBV25-1 and TRBJ1-4, with 8 bases identical to TRBD1. Germline CDR1 reads MGHDK; CDR2 reads SYGVNS. V shed 1 base, J shed 7 bases, and the junction held 5 bases outside the gene matches. The CDR3 spans 15 residues. The CDR3 loop is CASSESGGQSEKLFF. The CDR3 DNA sequence: TGTGCCAGCAGTGAATCAGGGGGCCAAAGTGAAAAACTGTTTTTT.

The CDR3 nucleotides read TGTGCCAGCAGCTTAGATCTGGGCGGGGGTGGCACTGAAGCTTTCTTT. Its translation: CASSLDLGGGGTEAFF. The J gene is TRBJ1-1, the V gene TRBV11-2; D may be TRBD1 (5 bases). The V gene's germline CDR1 is SGHAT and CDR2 FQNNGV. Trimming took off 0 bases at V and 4 bases at J, with 15 bases between the two ends. The CDR3 runs to 16 residues.

Details on this clonotype: It is unclear where the CDR3 begins or ends on the DNA, so no DNA is shown, and the CDR3 is as TCRdb lists it. The chain couples TRBV2 to TRBJ2-2; the table assigns TRBD2, which was not confirmed against the DNA. Germline V gene lookup returns CDR1 SNHLY and CDR2 FYNNEI. The CDR3 totals 10 residues, both ends included. This CDR3 is CASKGGSCFF.

J is TRBJ1-2 and V is TRBV7-9, with a possible D match to TRBD1 (5 bases). This CDR3 spans 14 amino acids. Germline CDR1 and CDR2: SEHNR and FQNEAQ (reference sequence). With 3 bases removed from V and 7 bases from J, the gap between germline ends came to 15 bases. The CDR3 here is CASSLGAGAVGYTF. The CDR3 DNA sequence: TGTGCCAGCAGCTTGGGCGCCGGGGCCGTTGGCTACACCTTC.

For this clonotype: This may stem from a read error, because a much larger clone lies one nucleotide away. CDR3 in amino acids: CAGSPVGQAAYEQYF. The CDR3 bases are TGTGCCGGCAGCCCCGTAGGACAGGCCGCCTACGAGCAGTACTTC. The chain has TRBV7-9 and TRBJ2-7; 7 bases are shared with TRBD1. This CDR3 is 15 amino acids long. CDR1 SEHNR and CDR2 FQNEAQ come from the germline V gene (reference sequence).

On this clonotype itself: A much larger clone lies one base from this, so it may be a read error. The chain carries TRBV24-1 and TRBJ1-2, with 7 bases matching TRBD1. V trimming: 3 bases; J trimming: 4 bases; junction bases outside the gene matches: 4. The germline CDR1 and CDR2 sequences are KGHDR and SFDVKD. This CDR3 has 14 amino acids. CDR3 nucleotide sequence: TGTGCCACCAGTGATGACAGGGTTAGCTATGGCTACACCTTC. Amino acid sequence: CATSDDRVSYGYTF.

This clonotype was detected only a few times. Given the absence of the conserved phenylalanine or tryptophan at the CDR3 end, a read error is likely. The DNA is omitted, as the CDR3 cannot be located on it reliably, and the CDR3 follows TCRdb's listing. The chain couples TRBV29-1 to TRBJ1-4; TRBD1, the D gene given by the table, was not confirmed from the DNA. Germline CDR1 SQVTM, CDR2 ANQGSEA. Ends included, the CDR3 has 10 residues. This chain's CDR3 is CSVRQGAVLY.

This chain connects TRBV5-1 to TRBJ2-7; D perhaps matches TRBD1 (5 bases). Germline CDR1 is SGHRS and CDR2 is YFSETQ. This CDR3 is built from 13 residues. Deletions cut 10 bases from V and 4 bases from J, with 18 bases between. The CDR3: CACSPAGLYEQYF. CDR3 coding DNA: TGCGCCTGTTCCCCGGCAGGGTTGTACGAGCAGTACTTC.

The CDR3 DNA is TGTGCCCGCACATCCGGATCAGCAGAGACCCAGTACTTC. It codes for CARTSGSAETQYF. The chain employs TRBV6-1 and TRBJ2-5, with D unclear. Germline CDR1 MNHNS, CDR2 SASEGT. V lost 11 bases and J lost 4, with 17 bases in between. CDR3 size: 13 residues.

The chain combines TRBV20-1 with TRBJ1-2; 9 bases line up with TRBD1. CDR3 length equals 14 residues. Germline V CDR1 and CDR2: DFQATT, SNEGSKA (reference sequence). V shed 3 bases, J shed 4 bases, and the junction held 6 bases outside the gene matches. DNA for the CDR3: TGCAGTGCTAGTTCCGGGACAGGGAGCTATGGCTACACCTTC. This sequence encodes CSASSGTGSYGYTF.

The V gene is TRBV7-4, the J gene TRBJ1-2; no reliable D call. The CDR3 has 15 amino acids. The germline V gene has CDR1 SGHVT and CDR2 SQSDAQ. V lost 7 bases, J lost 3 bases, and 18 bases lay in between. The CDR3 protein is CASTQSTYRYYGYTF. The CDR3 DNA sequence: TGTGCCAGCACCCAATCAACGTATAGGTACTATGGCTACACCTTC.

A remark on this clonotype: A much larger clone lies a single base off, so this may be a read error. This chain links TRBV20-1 with TRBJ1-4; D may be TRBD1 (5 bases). The V end lost 5 bases, the J end lost 5 bases, and 12 bases lay between the germline ends. The CDR3 has 13 amino acids. Germline CDR1 reads DFQATT; CDR2 reads SNEGSKA (reference sequence). In DNA form, the CDR3 reads TGCAGTGCTTCGGGACTGTTGAATGAAAAACTGTTTTTT. Its translation is CSASGLLNEKLFF.

The chain has TRBV7-2 and TRBJ2-7, with D unresolved. The ends were cut back, 6 bases at V and 0 bases at J, with 9 bases in the middle. This CDR3 has 13 amino acids. CDR1 and CDR2 from the germline V gene are SGHTA and FQGNSA. The CDR3, as DNA: TGTGCCAGCAGTTCTGAGGACTCCTACGAGCAGTACTTC. It codes for CASSSEDSYEQYF.

This clonotype was counted only a few times. V and J are TRBV7-2 and TRBJ2-6; 8 bases fit TRBD2. The CDR3 is made up of 16 amino acids. The junction had 6 bases not matched to a gene; V was cut back by 5 bases and J by 3 bases. Germline lookup yields CDR1 SGHTA and CDR2 FQGNSA. CDR3 coding DNA: TGTGCCAGCAGCCGTAGCGGGACTGGTGGGGCCAACGTCCTGACTTTC. Translation: CASSRSGTGGANVLTF.

The chain carries TRBV6-5 and TRBJ2-7; 10 bases match TRBD1. Losses at the gene ends were 0 bases for V and 4 bases for J; bases not matched to a gene: 3. The CDR3 is 15 amino acids. CDR1 is MNHEY, CDR2 SVGAGI, per germline. CDR3 in DNA: TGTGCCAGCAGTTACTCGATGGGACAGGGGTACGAGCAGTACTTC. Translating it yields CASSYSMGQGYEQYF.

A few counts support this clonotype. The rearrangement joins TRBV19 to TRBJ1-1; D gene ambiguous. This CDR3 spans 13 amino acids. Germline V gives CDR1 LNHDA, CDR2 SQIVND (reference sequence). The V and J ends lost 0 bases and 5 bases respectively, with 7 bases between them. In DNA, the CDR3 is TGTGCCAGTAGTATAGATTTGGTTACTGAAGCTTTCTTT. Amino acid sequence: CASSIDLVTEAFF.

A remark on this clonotype: Mismatch with germline at one junction end may stem from a read error. The rearrangement uses TRBV7-9 and TRBJ1-6, with a possible D match to TRBD1 (5 bases). The CDR3 consists of 15 residues. The germline CDR1 and CDR2 sequences are SEHNR and FQNEAQ (reference sequence). CDR3 DNA sequence: TGTGCCAGCAGCCAGGACCAGGGCTTAAATTCACCCCCCCACTTT. It yields the protein CASSQDQGLNSPPHF.

This clonotype has more than one count but fewer than ten. J is TRBJ1-2 and V is TRBV7-2, with D unresolved. V shed 5 bases and J shed 7 bases, with 8 bases lying between them. Germline V CDR1 and CDR2: SGHTA, FQGNSA. The CDR3 runs to 11 residues. The CDR3 here is CASSHKGGYTF. In DNA form, the CDR3 reads TGTGCCAGCAGCCATAAGGGTGGCTACACCTTC. The full variable domain, its missing parts supplied by reference TRBV7-2 and TRBJ1-2, is GAGVSQSPSNKVTEKGKDVELRCDPISGHTALYWYRQSLGQGLEFLIYFQGNSAPDKSGLPSDRFSAERTGGSVSTLTIQRTQQEDSAVYLCASSHKGGYTFGSGTRLTVV.

A note on this clonotype: A much larger clone is a single base away; this may be a read error. The V gene is TRBV7-2, the J gene TRBJ1-5, with D perhaps matching TRBD1 (5 bases). With 1 base removed from V and 7 bases from J, the gap between germline ends came to 14 bases. Germline V gene lookup returns CDR1 SGHTA and CDR2 FQGNSA. This CDR3 is built from 15 residues. As DNA, the CDR3 is TGTGCCAGCAGCTTAGATGGGGACGGGAGGCAGCCCCAGCATTTT. Translating it yields CASSLDGDGRQPQHF.

The chain is built from TRBV9 and TRBJ2-7; D is tentatively TRBD1 or TRBD2 (5 bases each). The V and J ends lost 4 bases and 3 bases respectively, with 17 bases between them. In germline, CDR1 is SGDLS, CDR2 YYNGEE. The CDR3 sequence is 15 residues long. The CDR3 spells CASSKPGLGDYEQYF. The CDR3 DNA is TGTGCCAGCAGCAAACCGGGGCTGGGGGACTACGAGCAGTACTTC.